A selection of T cell receptor beta chains follows, all from one sample in a study of OX40 agonist ivuxolimab in advanced cancers. This table comes from immunoSEQ multiplex PCR, and its TCRdb copy is limited to in-frame clones, with some not included. The profile shows 60,000 to 70,000 clones, roughly 87% of them singletons. This specimen was CD4+ or CD8+ T cells sorted from blood, taken in a trial of the OX40 agonist ivuxolimab. These receptors originate from an adult with an advanced solid tumor such as melanoma, head and neck, liver or kidney cancer. CDR3s include the opening cysteine and the closing phenylalanine or tryptophan. Fields, in order: V gene, D gene, J gene, clone size, CDR3 protein, CDR3 DNA. The D gene is left open where the match is weak. Clone sizes are given selectively: once, few, many, or a class where the clone is expanded.

V: TRBV5-4
D: NA
J: TRBJ2-7
size: NA
CDR3: CASSLGAVGGSYEQYF
DNA: TGTGCCAGCAGCTTGGGGGCGGTGGGGGGATCCTACGAGCAGTACTTC

V: TRBV21-1
D: NA
J: TRBJ2-7
size: NA
CDR3: CASSEHYIQRERYEQYF
DNA: TGTGCCAGCAGCGAACACTATATCCAGCGGGAGAGGTACGAGCAGTACTTC

V: TRBV4-2
D: TRBD2
J: TRBJ2-2
size: NA
CDR3: CASSQALAANTGELFF
DNA: TGTGCCAGCAGCCAAGCCCTAGCGGCGAACACCGGGGAGCTGTTTTTT

V: TRBV28
D: NA
J: TRBJ2-3
size: NA
CDR3: CASTPRGSGTDTQYF
DNA: TGTGCCAGCACCCCCAGGGGATCCGGCACAGATACGCAGTATTTT

V: TRBV28
D: NA
J: TRBJ2-7
size: NA
CDR3: CASSQDTTEQYF
DNA: TGTGCCAGCAGCCAAGATACAACCGAGCAGTACTTC

V: TRBV18
D: NA
J: TRBJ1-1
size: NA
CDR3: CASSALENTEAFF
DNA: TGTGCCAGCTCAGCACTGGAGAACACTGAAGCTTTCTTT

V: TRBV19
D: TRBD1
J: TRBJ2-2
size: NA
CDR3: CASSTHGTGIFRELFF
DNA: TGTGCCAGTAGTACCCACGGGACAGGGATTTTCCGGGAGCTGTTTTTT

V: TRBV2
D: NA
J: TRBJ2-5
size: NA
CDR3: CASCNSQETQYF
DNA: TGTGCCAGCTGTAACAGCCAAGAGACCCAGTACTTC

V: TRBV18
D: NA
J: TRBJ2-3
size: once
CDR3: CASSRTVQGITDTQYF
DNA: TGTGCCAGCTCACGTACGGTACAGGGTATTACAGATACGCAGTATTTT

V: TRBV30
D: NA
J: TRBJ1-3
size: NA
CDR3: CALRASPSDTIYF
DNA: TGTGCCCTCCGGGCCTCCCCCTCGGACACCATATATTTT

V: TRBV4-3
D: TRBD1
J: TRBJ2-2
size: NA
CDR3: CASSQAIPGQGSAHGELFF
DNA: TGCGCCAGCAGCCAAGCGATTCCGGGACAGGGAAGTGCCCACGGGGAGCTGTTTTTT

V: TRBV2
D: NA
J: TRBJ2-1
size: NA
CDR3: CASSFLPPVTDEQFF
DNA: TGTGCCAGCAGTTTCCTACCCCCCGTCACCGATGAGCAGTTCTTC

V: TRBV5-4
D: NA
J: TRBJ1-5
size: NA
CDR3: CASSRRHSNQPQHF
DNA: TGTGCCAGCAGCCGACGGCATAGCAATCAGCCCCAGCATTTT

V: TRBV2
D: NA
J: TRBJ1-4
size: NA
CDR3: CASSAQPITSNEKLFF
DNA: TGTGCCAGCAGTGCTCAGCCTATAACATCCAATGAAAAACTGTTTTTT

V: TRBV2
D: NA
J: TRBJ1-4
size: NA
CDR3: CATQMGGNEKLFF
DNA: TGTGCCACCCAAATGGGAGGAAATGAAAAACTGTTTTTT

V: TRBV6-1
D: TRBD2
J: TRBJ2-1
size: NA
CDR3: CASSMGLVNEQFF
DNA: TGTGCCAGCAGCATGGGACTAGTCAATGAGCAGTTCTTC